A selection of T cell receptor beta chains follows, all from one sample in a study of a mutant IDH1 vaccine in newly diagnosed glioma. No antigen has been identified for these receptors. Clones were read by immunoSEQ multiplex PCR, and TCRdb kept only the in-frame ones, dropping some. The repertoire includes approximately 76,000 clones, roughly 91% of them detected once, and approximately 0.58% sits in the top ten. Sequencing was performed on PBMCs, taken from a glioma patient whose treatment included an IDH1 peptide vaccine. The receptors shown here come from a woman between 50 and 59 years old with glioma. Each CDR3 is given with its conserved first and last residue. A D gene is named only where the DNA matches it firmly. Clone size, where shown, is once, few, many, or a class for clones that have expanded.

clone size	J gene	D gene	V gene	CDR3 protein	CDR3 DNA
.	TRBJ2-7	.	TRBV6-1	CASSGRQAVNYEQYF	TGTGCCAGCAGTGGCCGACAGGCTGTAAACTACGAGCAGTACTTC
.	TRBJ2-5	.	TRBV18	CASSPPSRGAGETQYF	TGTGCCAGCTCACCACCGTCCAGGGGCGCGGGGGAGACCCAGTACTTC
.	TRBJ1-1	.	TRBV2	CASTEPRETFF	TGTGCCAGCACCGAACCCAGGGAAACTTTCTTT
.	TRBJ2-1	TRBD2	TRBV7-8	CASSRGGAYNEQFF	TGTGCCAGCAGTCGTGGGGGGGCCTACAATGAGCAGTTCTTC
once	TRBJ2-3	.	TRBV7-9	CASSFGRWDTDTQYF	TGTGCCAGCAGCTTTGGACGGTGGGACACAGATACGCAGTATTTT
.	TRBJ1-5	.	TRBV2	CASSLQVVGNQPQHF	TGTGCCAGCAGTTTGCAGGTAGTCGGCAATCAGCCCCAGCATTTT
once	TRBJ2-2	.	TRBV6-6	CASSFNRAGELFF	TGTGCCAGCAGTTTCAACAGGGCCGGGGAGCTGTTTTTT
.	TRBJ2-2	.	TRBV7-3	CASSLIASTGELFF	TGTGCCAGCAGCTTAATAGCCAGCACCGGGGAGCTGTTTTTT
.	TRBJ1-1	TRBD1	TRBV9	CASSVGAGGRNTEAFF	TGTGCCAGCAGCGTAGGGGCAGGGGGGAGGAACACTGAAGCTTTCTTT
.	TRBJ2-7	.	TRBV19	CASSGALGDTYEQYF	TGTGCCAGTAGTGGCGCCTTGGGAGATACCTACGAGCAGTACTTC
once	TRBJ1-1	TRBD1	TRBV5-1	CASSLVKGATEAFF	TGCGCCAGCAGCTTGGTGAAGGGGGCAACTGAAGCTTTCTTT
.	TRBJ1-2	.	TRBV7-9	CASSLGPRLYGYTF	TGTGCCAGCAGCTTAGGCCCCCGGCTCTATGGCTACACCTTC
.	TRBJ2-3	.	TRBV11-2	CASSLASSTDTQYF	TGTGCCAGCAGCTTAGCCTCCAGCACAGATACGCAGTATTTT
once	TRBJ2-5	.	TRBV28	CASRPQPQETQYF	TGTGCCAGCAGGCCACAACCACAGGAGACCCAGTACTTC
few	TRBJ2-7	.	TRBV6-1	CASRTQIYEQYF	TGTGCCAGCAGGACACAAATCTACGAGCAGTACTTC
few	TRBJ1-4	.	TRBV30	CAWSRDRANEKLFF	TGTGCCTGGAGTAGGGACCGCGCTAATGAAAAACTGTTTTTT
.	TRBJ2-6	.	TRBV6-1	CASSVPGSGANVLTF	TGTGCCAGCAGTGTTCCCGGGTCTGGGGCCAACGTCCTGACTTTC
.	TRBJ2-4	.	TRBV6-4	CAQWMGYKNIQYF	TGTGCCCAGTGGATGGGTTACAAAAACATTCAGTACTTC
.	TRBJ1-2	TRBD1	TRBV19	CASSIKTGKKGYTF	TGTGCCAGTAGTATTAAGACAGGGAAGAAAGGCTACACCTTC
.	TRBJ2-6	.	TRBV19	CASSPGLQFSGANVLTF	TGTGCCAGTAGTCCGGGACTCCAATTCTCTGGGGCCAACGTCCTGACTTTC
.	TRBJ2-3	.	TRBV5-1	CATKKLSTDTQYF	TGCGCCACCAAGAAGTTGAGCACAGATACGCAGTATTTT
.	TRBJ1-2	.	TRBV5-5	CASSLTGVGDYGYTF	TGTGCCAGCAGCTTGACGGGGGTGGGCGACTATGGCTACACCTTC
.	TRBJ2-7	TRBD1	TRBV28	CASSPGQGASYEQYF	TGTGCCAGCAGCCCCGGACAGGGGGCCTCCTACGAGCAGTACTTC
.	TRBJ1-1	.	TRBV18	CASSLLIVDGKNTEAFF	TGTGCCAGCTCGCTATTGATTGTGGACGGCAAGAACACTGAAGCTTTCTTT
.	TRBJ1-5	TRBD1	TRBV13	CASSRGQQNQPQHF	TGTGCCAGCAGCAGGGGACAGCAAAATCAGCCCCAGCATTTT
.	TRBJ2-1	TRBD2	TRBV5-1	CASSAQLAGEVYNEQFF	TGCGCCAGCAGCGCCCAACTAGCGGGAGAAGTGTACAATGAGCAGTTCTTC
.	TRBJ2-3	TRBD2	TRBV28	CASSTSGRALGTQYF	TGTGCCAGCAGCACTAGCGGGAGAGCATTGGGTACGCAGTATTTT
.	TRBJ1-4	TRBD1	TRBV18	CASSRNPGQGSEKLFF	TGTGCCAGCTCACGTAATCCGGGACAGGGGAGCGAAAAACTGTTTTTT
once	TRBJ2-5	TRBD1	TRBV7-9	CASSITGGETQYF	TGTGCCAGCAGCATCACAGGGGGGGAGACCCAGTACTTC
.	TRBJ1-5	.	TRBV12-2	CASRLSRGPHQPQHF	TGTGCAAGTCGCTTAAGTCGGGGACCGCATCAGCCCCAGCATTTT
.	TRBJ2-5	TRBD2	TRBV30	CAFTPGLAGVPYF	TGTGCCTTCACGCCGGGACTAGCGGGAGTTCCCTACTTC
.	TRBJ2-5	TRBD2	TRBV19	CASTRTGLAGGLGETQYF	TGTGCCAGTACCAGGACAGGACTAGCGGGAGGTCTCGGGGAGACCCAGTACTTC
.	TRBJ2-5	.	TRBV27	CASRLNRAPQETQYF	TGTGCCAGTAGACTCAACCGGGCCCCCCAAGAGACCCAGTACTTC
.	TRBJ2-3	.	TRBV4-1	CASSRATARHADTQYF	TGCGCCAGCTCGCGGGCTACTGCCCGGCACGCAGATACGCAGTATTTT
.	TRBJ1-3	.	TRBV5-1	CASSLLGGADTIYF	TGCGCCAGCAGCTTGCTCGGGGGAGCGGACACCATATATTTT